This T cell receptor (beta chain) is drawn from a study of Graves' ophthalmopathy and Graves' hyperthyroidism. TCR beta CDR3 amplification used RNA transcripts. The workflow started with a first-round RT-PCR run with HTBI primers and then moved on to a second-round multiplex PCR. TCRdb re-called the multiplex PCR reads with MiXCR, one entry per CDR3 protein. The sample gives 900,000 to 1,200,000 distinct CDR3 sequences, about 35% of which show up once; approximately 12% is in the top ten. Findings of the study overall: In separating ophthalmopathy from stable hyperthyroidism, a 13-signature model achieved 87.88% sensitivity and 65% to 84% specificity. The authors also found most expanded thyroid clonotypes above 0.001 frequency in blood.

Excluded were patients with other autoimmune diseases, uncontrolled infections, pregnancy or lactation. Germline V gene data show CDR1 as SGDLS and CDR2 as YYNGEE. This CDR3 has 16 residues. Trimming took 3 bases from V and 5 from J, leaving 21 bases between them. On this clonotype itself: What it binds is unknown.

The chain recombines TRBV9 with TRBJ2-7; D perhaps matches TRBD1 (7 bases). This sequence was found in an adult man with Graves' hyperthyroidism. Specimen: peripheral blood or thyroid tissue (not recorded which). CDR3 DNA: TGTGCCAGCAGCGCTAAGGGGGCGGGGATTAGCCACGAGCAGTACTTC. This translates into CASSAKGAGISHEQYF.